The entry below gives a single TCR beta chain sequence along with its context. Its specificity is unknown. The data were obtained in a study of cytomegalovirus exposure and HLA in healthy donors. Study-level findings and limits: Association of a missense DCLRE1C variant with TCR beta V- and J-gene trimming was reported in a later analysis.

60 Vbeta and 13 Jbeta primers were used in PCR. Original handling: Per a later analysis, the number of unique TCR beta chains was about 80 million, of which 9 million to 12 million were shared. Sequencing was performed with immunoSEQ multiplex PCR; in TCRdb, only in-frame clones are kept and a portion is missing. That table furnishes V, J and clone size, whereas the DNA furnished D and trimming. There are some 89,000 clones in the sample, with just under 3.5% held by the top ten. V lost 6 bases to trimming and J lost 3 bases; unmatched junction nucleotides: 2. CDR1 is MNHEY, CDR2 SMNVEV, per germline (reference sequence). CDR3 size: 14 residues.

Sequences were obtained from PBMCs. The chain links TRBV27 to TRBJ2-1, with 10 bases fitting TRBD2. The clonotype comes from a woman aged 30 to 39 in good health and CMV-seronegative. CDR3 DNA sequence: TGTGCCAGCAGACGGACTAGCGGCTACAATGAGCAGTTCTTC. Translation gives CASRRTSGYNEQFF.